This T cell receptor beta chain was recorded in a study of blood T cells in healthy people across ages. As for the study in general: Per every two T cells, about one barcoded beta molecule was captured by template switching.

The draw of peripheral blood yielded approximately 11 milliliters from each donor. Through a sample-barcoded 5' primer and a J-beta primer mix, a second PCR was run for roughly 7 to 11 cycles. TCRdb analysed the 5' RACE reads with MiXCR anew, one entry per CDR3 protein. The sample holds about 690,000 distinct CDR3 sequences, 40% to 45% seen once. The germline CDR1 and CDR2 sequences are SQVTM and ANQGSEA. The CDR3 extends over 17 amino acids. Comment on this clonotype: No antigen is known for it. A junction end diverges from the germline sequence, so it may reflect a read error.

Broader study findings: It was held that diversity estimates obtained from one million T cells represented underestimates. Aged donors had fewer naive CD4+ cells and lower diversity than long-lived donors.

This chain joins TRBV29-1 and TRBJ2-1; 14 positions match TRBD2. Sequenced: blood. This TCR was recovered from a man older than 75 in good health. The CDR3 nucleotides read TGCAGCGTGAGGGGGACTAGCGGGAGAGGGGGTTACAATGATCAGTTCTTC. Translated, it gives CSVRGTSGRGGYNDQFF.